This T cell receptor beta chain is drawn from a study of control samples from healthy donors and cancer patients. Generated by immunoSEQ multiplex PCR, the TCRdb table keeps only in-frame clones and is missing some. The sample carries 95,000 to 120,000 clones, roughly four fifths recorded once. V lost 3 bases to trimming and J lost 7 bases, with 14 bases between them. CDR1 is MGHDK and CDR2 is SYGVNS in the germline V gene. CDR3 length: 14 residues. This clone was seen a few times. This clonotype was obtained from a man younger than 35 in good health. The chain is built from TRBV25-1 and TRBJ2-3, with D unresolved. Sequenced material: blood. The CDR3 nucleotides are TGTGCCAGCAGTGAGGACGGCCGACTCCATACGCAGTATTTT. This gives the protein CASSEDGRLHTQYF.